These T cell receptor beta chains were read from a single sample in a study of shared clonotypes between healthy human individuals. Clones were read by immunoSEQ multiplex PCR, and TCRdb kept only the in-frame ones, dropping some. The repertoire has some 2 million clones, about 95% of them found once; the top ten carry more than 0.9%. Sequenced sample: naive CD8+ T cells sorted from blood. The source is a man aged 18 to 30 in good health. Both conserved end residues are part of each CDR3. D genes are given only for firm matches. Size values are once, few and many counts, or a class for expanded clones, and some rows have none.

CDR3 DNA	CDR3 protein	D gene	V gene	J gene	clone size
TGCAGCGTTGGGCTTGAGATTGGGGCTTTCTTT	CSVGLEIGAFF	NA	TRBV29-1	TRBJ1-1	few
TGCGCCAGCAGCCAAGAGGACTCTTATGGGGTCGGGGAGCTGTTTTTT	CASSQEDSYGVGELFF	NA	TRBV4-1	TRBJ2-2	NA
TGCAGTGCTGTCAGGGGCAACGAGCAGTACTTC	CSAVRGNEQYF	NA	TRBV20-1	TRBJ2-7	once
TGTGCCAGCAACCTAGGACAGGGTGACTCTGGGTACAATGAGCAGTTCTTC	CASNLGQGDSGYNEQFF	TRBD1	TRBV7-9	TRBJ2-1	NA
TGTGCCAGCAGCCCATCGGCTAGCGGGTACGAGCAGTACTTC	CASSPSASGYEQYF	TRBD2	TRBV7-8	TRBJ2-7	NA
TGTGCCAGCAGCGAGCGGCCTACGACAGATACGCAGTATTTT	CASSERPTTDTQYF	NA	TRBV9	TRBJ2-3	NA
TGTGCCAGCAGTGAACTTGGGATCGTAGGAGGAAAACTGTTTTTT	CASSELGIVGGKLFF	NA	TRBV25-1	TRBJ1-4	NA
TGCAGCGTTGAAGGAGGGGATTGGATAGGAGATACGCAGTATTTT	CSVEGGDWIGDTQYF	NA	TRBV29-1	TRBJ2-3	NA
TGTGCCAGCAGTCAAACGGCCGAGGGATACTACGAGCAGTACTTC	CASSQTAEGYYEQYF	NA	TRBV27	TRBJ2-7	NA
TGCAGCGTTGAAGTGGGGATGGTGGAAGGAGCTTTCTTT	CSVEVGMVEGAFF	NA	TRBV29-1	TRBJ1-1	NA
TGTGCCAGCAGTGAATTGGAGTTGGGTCAGCCCCAGCATTTT	CASSELELGQPQHF	NA	TRBV25-1	TRBJ1-5	NA
TGTGCCAGCAGCCCCCCCGGGGGATCCGGGGAGCTGTTTTTT	CASSPPGGSGELFF	NA	TRBV11-2	TRBJ2-2	NA
TGCGCCAGCAGTGAGTCATACGCAGATACGCAGTATTTT	CASSESYADTQYF	NA	TRBV10-2	TRBJ2-3	once
TGTGCCAGCATTTCCGGGACGAAAGAGACCCAGTACTTC	CASISGTKETQYF	NA	TRBV6-1	TRBJ2-5	NA
TGTGCCAGCAGCGGGGGGACCGTGACAAGGGACCCCTACGAGCAGTACTTC	CASSGGTVTRDPYEQYF	NA	TRBV11-2	TRBJ2-7	NA
TGTGCCAGCAGCCACCTTTCTCCCGGTAGGAGCTCCTACGAGCAGTACTTC	CASSHLSPGRSSYEQYF	NA	TRBV11-2	TRBJ2-7	NA
TGCAGCGTTCTAGAAGGGGGTTTCTTT	CSVLEGGFF	NA	TRBV29-1	TRBJ1-1	NA
TGCGCCAGCAGCCAACTAGCGGGAGGCGACGAGCAGTACTTC	CASSQLAGGDEQYF	TRBD2	TRBV4-1	TRBJ2-7	NA
TGTGCCAGCAGCTTGGGCGAAAATGAGCAGTTCTTC	CASSLGENEQFF	NA	TRBV7-9	TRBJ2-1	NA
TGTGCCAGCAGCTTATGGGGATCCTACAATGAGCAGTTCTTC	CASSLWGSYNEQFF	NA	TRBV5-4	TRBJ2-1	NA
TGTGCCACCAGCAGAGAGGCAGGGTGGGTGTCCACTGAAGCTTTCTTT	CATSREAGWVSTEAFF	NA	TRBV15	TRBJ1-1	NA
TGTGCCAGTAGTATAGGTGCAGGGACTGGGGAGCAGTACTTC	CASSIGAGTGEQYF	NA	TRBV19	TRBJ2-7	NA
TGTGCCAGCAGCGCCACTAGCGGAAACACAGATACGCAGTATTTT	CASSATSGNTDTQYF	TRBD2	TRBV7-9	TRBJ2-3	NA
TGTGCCAGCAGTTTATCGTCGGGACTAGTTATTTTTGAGCAGTTCTTC	CASSLSSGLVIFEQFF	TRBD2	TRBV27	TRBJ2-1	NA